Presented here are 30 T cell receptor beta chains from one specimen sequenced in a study of blood T cell repertoires in COVID-19. Using immunoSEQ multiplex PCR, the repertoire was profiled, and TCRdb retains in-frame clones only, with some absent. This sample has over 150,000 clones; around nine tenths occur once, and the top ten carry around 13%. Specimen: peripheral blood. These TCRs come from a woman between 70 and 85 years old with COVID-19, enrolled during active disease.

The rearrangement uses TRBV15 and TRBJ1-6, with 7 bases fitting TRBD1. The CDR3 runs 14 residues. Losses at the gene ends were 9 bases for V and 1 base for J; bases not matched to a gene: 3. Germline assignment: CDR1 LNHNV and CDR2 YYDKDF (reference sequence). Here the CDR3 reads CATSGGSYNSPLHF. The CDR3, as DNA: TGTGCCACGTCAGGGGGTTCCTATAATTCACCCCTCCACTTT. The whole variable domain, remainder taken from reference TRBV15 and TRBJ1-6, is DAMVIQNPRYQVTQFGKPVTLSCSQTLNHNVMYWYQQKSSQAPKLLFHYYDKDFNNEADTPDNFQSRRPNTSFCFLDIRSPGLGDTAMYLCATSGGSYNSPLHFGNGTRLTVT.

This sequence joins TRBV29-1 and TRBJ2-7; 8 bases align to TRBD1. Trimming at V came to 1 base and at J to 4 bases, leaving 6 bases not matched to a gene. This CDR3 is 14 amino acids long. Germline V gene sequence: CDR1 SQVTM, CDR2 ANQGSEA. CDR3 bases: TGCAGCGTTGAAGTGGGTGACAGGGGATACGAGCAGTACTTC. The encoded protein is CSVEVGDRGYEQYF.

The chain has TRBV28 and TRBJ1-1; D call uncertain. The germline V gene has CDR1 MDHEN and CDR2 SYDVKM. CDR3 size: 15 residues. V shed 8 bases and J shed 6 bases, with 22 bases lying between them. The CDR3 loop reads CASSLGGRVAAEAFF. The CDR3 coding sequence is TGTGCCAGCTCCTTGGGAGGGAGAGTAGCGGCTGAAGCTTTCTTT.

This clone was seen a handful of times. The chain couples TRBV4-1 to TRBJ2-7; tentative D call: TRBD1 (6 bases). Per the germline V gene, CDR1 is MGHRA and CDR2 is YSYEKL. Trimming stripped 1 base from V and 6 bases from J, with 16 bases between. The CDR3 length is 15 residues. In DNA form, the CDR3 reads TGCGCCAGCAGCCAAGGTAGGGGTACAGGGCCCGAGCAGTACTTC. Protein product: CASSQGRGTGPEQYF.

The V and J genes are TRBV6-5 and TRBJ2-7; 7 positions match TRBD1. V trimming: 4 bases; J trimming: 3 bases; junction bases outside the gene matches: 9. CDR3 length equals 15 residues. CDR1 and CDR2 from the germline V gene are MNHEY and SVGAGI. The CDR3 sequence is CASSLARDRYYEQYF. CDR3 sequence (DNA): TGTGCCAGCAGTTTAGCCCGGGACAGATACTACGAGCAGTACTTC.

The rearrangement uses TRBV5-4 and TRBJ2-2; TRBD1 aligns across 7 bases. In germline, CDR1 is SGHNT, CDR2 YYREEE (reference sequence). The V segment lost 2 bases and the J segment 4 bases; nucleotides outside the gene matches: 8. This CDR3 contains 16 residues. CDR3: CASSFWAGGFTGELFF. The CDR3 DNA sequence: TGTGCCAGCAGCTTTTGGGCAGGGGGATTCACCGGGGAGCTGTTTTTT.

The chain is built from TRBV5-1 and TRBJ1-6; the D gene is possibly TRBD1 (5 bases). There are 15 residues in the CDR3. V was clipped by 2 bases and J by 3 bases, with 9 bases between them. CDR1 and CDR2 from the germline V gene are SGHRS and YFSETQ. As DNA, the CDR3 is TGCGCCAGCAGCTTAGACAGACTCTATAATTCACCCCTCCACTTT. This translates into CASSLDRLYNSPLHF.

This clone was counted once. The chain couples TRBV5-1 to TRBJ2-7, with TRBD2 matching 8 bases. V gave up 0 bases and J gave up 1 base; unmatched junction bases: 6. CDR3 length equals 16 residues. From germline, CDR1 is SGHRS and CDR2 YFSETQ. The CDR3 protein is CASSLAFPGGSYEQYF. DNA of the CDR3: TGCGCCAGCAGCTTGGCCTTTCCGGGAGGGTCCTACGAGCAGTACTTC. The entire variable domain, with the rest obtained from reference TRBV5-1 and TRBJ2-7, is as follows: KAGVTQTPRYLIKTRGQQVTLSCSPISGHRSVSWYQQTPGQGLQFLFEYFSETQRNKGNFPGRFSGRQFSNSRSEMNVSTLELGDSALYLCASSLAFPGGSYEQYFGPGTRLTVT.

This chain joins TRBV7-2 and TRBJ1-1, with 7 bases identical to TRBD1. Trimming removed 1 base from V and 5 bases from J; junction bases left unmatched: 4. From germline, CDR1 is SGHTA and CDR2 FQGNSA. The CDR3 covers 14 residues. The CDR3 nucleotides read TGTGCCAGCAGCTTAGGACGACAGGGAACTGAAGCTTTCTTT. It encodes CASSLGRQGTEAFF. Drawing the rest from reference TRBV7-2 and TRBJ1-1, the complete variable domain is GAGVSQSPSNKVTEKGKDVELRCDPISGHTALYWYRQSLGQGLEFLIYFQGNSAPDKSGLPSDRFSAERTGGSVSTLTIQRTQQEDSAVYLCASSLGRQGTEAFFGQGTRLTVV.

The chain has TRBV11-2 and TRBJ2-7; D is undetermined. The CDR3 extends over 11 amino acids. Germline CDR1 reads SGHAT; CDR2 reads FQNNGV. V dropped 3 bases and J dropped 4 bases, with 4 bases sitting between them. The CDR3 is CASSLTYEQYF. The CDR3 bases are TGTGCCAGCAGCTTGACTTACGAGCAGTACTTC.

The gene calls are TRBV19 and TRBJ1-1; D not resolved. CDR1 and CDR2 from the germline V gene are LNHDA and SQIVND (reference sequence). The germline V and J ends were trimmed by 3 bases and 1 base, with 18 bases remaining between them. CDR3 length equals 17 residues. The CDR3 DNA is TGTGCCAGTAGTATGGGATCGGGAATTAATAAGAACACTGAAGCTTTCTTT. It is translated as CASSMGSGINKNTEAFF.

The chain is built from TRBV19 and TRBJ1-2, with a possible D match to TRBD1 (5 bases). Germline values: CDR1 LNHDA, CDR2 SQIVND (reference sequence). V was trimmed by 3 bases and J by 5 bases, leaving 10 bases between them. The CDR3 runs to 13 residues. This CDR3 reads CASSIPQGYGYTF. CDR3 DNA: TGTGCCAGTAGTATCCCCCAGGGATATGGCTACACCTTC.

V gene TRBV30 combines with J gene TRBJ2-7, with 10 bases aligning to TRBD2. Trimming at V came to 4 bases and at J to 3 bases, leaving 6 bases not matched to a gene. Per germline, CDR1 GTSNPN and CDR2 SVGIG (reference sequence). The CDR3 is 14 amino acids. The CDR3: CAWTSGSGFYEQYF. CDR3 nucleotides: TGTGCCTGGACTAGCGGGAGTGGTTTCTACGAGCAGTACTTC.

The chain joins TRBV7-9 to TRBJ1-6; D gene uncertain. Per the germline V gene, CDR1 is SEHNR and CDR2 is FQNEAQ (reference sequence). The CDR3 is 15 amino acids. V lost 5 bases to trimming and J lost 7 bases, with 15 bases between them. In nucleotides, the CDR3 is TGTGCCAGCAGCCCTGTTCGGGGAGAGAATTCACCCCTCCACTTT. This translates into CASSPVRGENSPLHF.

In its sample, this clone was seen once. The chain uses TRBV19 and TRBJ2-2, with D tentatively TRBD2 (5 bases). This CDR3 region has 16 residues. Trimming removed 1 base from V and 2 bases from J, with 11 bases in between. CDR1 is LNHDA and CDR2 is SQIVND in the germline V gene (reference sequence). CDR3 in amino acids: CASSIGRRVNTGELFF. For the CDR3, the DNA is TGTGCCAGTAGTATAGGCAGGCGGGTTAACACCGGGGAGCTGTTTTTT. The full variable domain, completed using reference TRBV19 and TRBJ2-2, is DGGITQSPKYLFRKEGQNVTLSCEQNLNHDAMYWYRQDPGQGLRLIYYSQIVNDFQKGDIAEGYSVSREKKESFPLTVTSAQKNPTAFYLCASSIGRRVNTGELFFGEGSRLTVL.

The J gene is TRBJ1-2, the V gene TRBV28, with a tentative D call TRBD1 (5 bases). V dropped 3 bases and J dropped 1 base, with 6 bases sitting between them. Germline V lookup: CDR1 MDHEN, CDR2 SYDVKM. There are 13 residues in the CDR3. DNA for the CDR3: TGTGCCAGCAGTTTCGGGGGTAACTATGGCTACACCTTC. Translated, it gives CASSFGGNYGYTF.

The sample holds a few counts of this clone. CDR3 in amino acids: CASSPSLSDRPYGYTF. The CDR3 nucleotides are TGTGCCAGCAGCCCCTCGCTTTCTGACAGGCCTTACGGCTACACCTTC. This chain joins TRBV9 and TRBJ1-2; D is possibly TRBD1 (6 bases). The germline CDR1 and CDR2 sequences are SGDLS and YYNGEE. The CDR3 has 16 residues. V was pared by 4 bases and J by 8 bases, with 24 bases between.

This chain joins TRBV14 and TRBJ1-5; no definite D call. The V end lost 2 bases, the J end lost 4 bases, and 6 bases lay between the germline ends. Germline V gives CDR1 SGHDN, CDR2 FVKESK. This CDR3 region has 13 residues. The CDR3: CASSQQTNQPQHF. The CDR3 DNA is TGTGCCAGCAGCCAACAGACAAATCAGCCCCAGCATTTT.

This chain uses TRBV5-1 with TRBJ1-2; 7 nucleotides align to TRBD1. Trimming removed 4 bases from V and 6 bases from J; junction bases left unmatched: 12. The CDR3 has 15 residues. CDR1 is SGHRS and CDR2 is YFSETQ in the germline V gene. The CDR3 DNA follows: TGCGCCAGCAGCAGAACCGGGACAGAGGTAAATGGCTACACCTTC. Protein: CASSRTGTEVNGYTF.

V is TRBV28 and J is TRBJ2-3; D remains ambiguous. This CDR3 is built from 12 residues. Trimming took off 3 bases at V and 11 bases at J, with 12 bases between the two ends. Germline CDR1 reads MDHEN; CDR2 reads SYDVKM. CDR3 in amino acids: CASSFITVVQYF. The DNA of the CDR3 is TGTGCCAGCAGTTTTATTACGGTAGTGCAGTATTTT.

This sequence joins TRBV29-1 and TRBJ1-2; possible D gene TRBD1, 6 bases. The length of the CDR3 is 13 residues. Germline V gene data show CDR1 as SQVTM and CDR2 as ANQGSEA. Trimming took 0 bases from V and 9 from J, leaving 14 bases between them. The CDR3 nucleotides are TGCAGCGTTGAAGATCAGTACAGGGAGCGCTACACCTTC. Its translation is CSVEDQYRERYTF.

The chain employs TRBV9 and TRBJ2-5; possible D gene TRBD1, 5 bases. V lost 3 bases to trimming and J lost 5 bases, with 17 bases between them. The CDR3 is 15 amino acids. From germline, CDR1 is SGDLS and CDR2 YYNGEE. The CDR3 coding sequence is TGTGCCAGCAGCGCGTGGGTAGGGGCAGGGGAGACCCAGTACTTC. Residues: CASSAWVGAGETQYF. Full variable domain (remainder filled in from reference TRBV9 and TRBJ2-5): DSGVTQTPKHLITATGQRVTLRCSPRSGDLSVYWYQQSLDQGLQFLIQYYNGEERAKGNILERFSAQQFPDLHSELNLSSLELGDSALYFCASSAWVGAGETQYFGPGTRLLVL.

This clone was detected only a few times. V and J are TRBV5-1 and TRBJ1-1; unclear D gene. This CDR3 spans 14 amino acids. V lost 0 bases and J 1 base, leaving 7 bases between the germline ends. Germline V gives CDR1 SGHRS, CDR2 YFSETQ. The CDR3 nucleotides read TGCGCCAGCAGCTTGGCGGGTAGGAACACTGAAGCTTTCTTT. This translates into CASSLAGRNTEAFF.

V usage is TRBV9 and J usage is TRBJ2-1; 9 nucleotides agree with TRBD2. The CDR3 covers 16 residues. Germline lookup yields CDR1 SGDLS and CDR2 YYNGEE. J gave up 3 bases and V 4 bases, and 8 bases lay outside the gene matches. Here the CDR3 reads CASSPETSGFYNEQFF. The CDR3 DNA follows: TGTGCCAGCAGCCCCGAAACTAGCGGGTTCTACAATGAGCAGTTCTTC.

The rearrangement links TRBV5-1 to TRBJ1-2, with D tentatively TRBD1 (6 bases). Trimming took 0 bases from V and 8 from J, leaving 14 bases between them. Germline-derived CDR1 and CDR2 are SGHRS and YFSETQ. The CDR3 is 14 residues long. The CDR3: CASSLDRGAQGYTF. The DNA of the CDR3 is TGCGCCAGCAGCTTGGATCGGGGGGCGCAGGGCTACACCTTC.

The V and J genes are TRBV7-6 and TRBJ2-3; D perhaps matches TRBD2 (5 bases). The CDR3 sequence is 16 residues long. V gave up 5 bases and J gave up 0 bases, with 15 bases separating them. The germline gives CDR1 SGHVS, CDR2 FNYEAQ. CDR3 in DNA: TGTGCCAGCAGCCCACGCGTAGCGCTAAGCACAGATACGCAGTATTTT. Translating it yields CASSPRVALSTDTQYF. Supplemented by reference TRBV7-6 and TRBJ2-3, the full variable domain reads GAGVSQSPRYKVTKRGQDVALRCDPISGHVSLYWYRQALGQGPEFLTYFNYEAQQDKSGLPNDRFSAERPEGSISTLTIQRTEQRDSAMYRCASSPRVALSTDTQYFGPGTRLTVL.

This clone appeared a single time. This rearrangement joins TRBV7-9 to TRBJ1-1; TRBD1 is a possible D gene (6 bases). V lost 7 bases, J lost 8 bases, and 14 bases lay in between. Germline-derived CDR1 and CDR2 are SEHNR and FQNEAQ (reference sequence). The CDR3 has 12 residues. The CDR3 loop is CASTRLTGEAFF. In DNA, the CDR3 is TGTGCCAGCACCCGACTGACAGGAGAAGCTTTCTTT. The full variable domain, in which reference TRBV7-9 and TRBJ1-1 provide the parts outside the CDR3, is DTGVSQNPRHKITKRGQNVTFRCDPISEHNRLYWYRQTLGQGPEFLTYFQNEAQLEKSRLLSDRFSAERPKGSFSTLEIQRTEQGDSAMYLCASTRLTGEAFFGQGTRLTVV.

J is TRBJ2-1 and V is TRBV6-5, with 9 bases aligning to TRBD1. This CDR3 spans 14 amino acids. Germline V gives CDR1 MNHEY, CDR2 SVGAGI. After removal of 8 bases from V and 3 bases from J, the junction contained 5 bases not matched to a gene. CDR3 residues: CASSTGGVYNEQFF. Written as DNA, the CDR3 is TGTGCCAGCTCGACAGGGGGTGTCTACAATGAGCAGTTCTTC.

V gene TRBV5-6 combines with J gene TRBJ1-4; 9 positions agree with TRBD1. V dropped 4 bases and J dropped 3; count of bases not matched to a gene: 4. Germline CDR1 is SGHDT and CDR2 is YYEEEE. The CDR3 consists of 15 residues. This CDR3 reads CASSPGQGPNEKLFF. The CDR3, as DNA: TGTGCCAGCAGCCCGGGACAGGGCCCTAATGAAAAACTGTTTTTT.

The chain joins TRBV11-3 to TRBJ1-4, with D perhaps matching TRBD1 (5 bases). The germline CDR1 and CDR2 sequences are SGHNT and YENEEA. The CDR3 is made up of 15 amino acids. The V end lost 5 bases, the J end lost 7 bases, and 17 bases lay between the germline ends. The CDR3, as DNA: TGTGCCAGCAGCACCAGTGGGGCGGAGAGTGAAAAACTGTTTTTT. The encoded protein is CASSTSGAESEKLFF. Filled out from reference TRBV11-3 and TRBJ1-4, the complete variable domain reads EAGVVQSPRYKIIEKKQPVAFWCNPISGHNTLYWYLQNLGQGPELLIRYENEEAVDDSQLPKDRFSAERLKGVDSTLKIQPAELGDSAVYLCASSTSGAESEKLFFGSGTQLSVL.